The TCR beta chain described here comes from a study of cytomegalovirus exposure and HLA in healthy donors. Study-wide results and limits: Most of the TCR beta V segments (in an earlier analysis) were productive either about 87% or about 30% of the time.

A multiplex PCR was run with 60 Vbeta primers and 13 Jbeta primers. TCRdb keeps only in-frame clones here, not all; method: immunoSEQ multiplex PCR. The sample carries more than 85,000 clones, 79% recorded once. Trimming took off 6 bases at V and 0 bases at J, with 11 bases between the two ends. The CDR3 spans 15 residues. CDR1 and CDR2 from the germline V gene are LNHNV and YYDKDF (reference sequence). This clone was detected only a few times. The antigen is unknown. The receptor's source is a male donor in good health and CMV-seropositive. The sequenced sample consisted of PBMCs. The chain combines TRBV15 with TRBJ1-4; D gene uncertain. The CDR3 nucleotides are TGTGCCACCAGAGCCCGACATGCAACTAATGAAAAACTGTTTTTT. Translated: CATRARHATNEKLFF.